A selection of T cell receptor beta chains follows, all from one sample in a study of immune evolution from preneoplasia to lung adenocarcinoma. TCRdb's copy holds only in-frame clones and misses some; the assay was immunoSEQ multiplex PCR. Among more than 3,500 clones, approximately 85% were seen once, and the ten largest hold approximately 2.8%. The sequenced material came from FFPE invasive lung adenocarcinoma tissue. The receptors come from a person aged 45 to 59 with lung adenocarcinoma. CDR3s include the opening cysteine and the closing phenylalanine or tryptophan. D genes are given only for firm matches. Part of the rows lack a size; the others show once, few, many or a class for expanded clones.

d_call,clone_size,cdr3_length,j_call,v_call,cdr3_nt,cdr3_aa
TRBD1,.,13,TRBJ2-7,TRBV19,TGTGCCAGTAGTAGGACAGGGAACTACGAGCAGTACTTC,CASSRTGNYEQYF
TRBD1,.,14,TRBJ2-7,TRBV28,TGTGCCAGCAGTCAGACGGGGACAGTCATCGAGCAGTACTTC,CASSQTGTVIEQYF
.,.,15,TRBJ1-1,TRBV11-2,TGTGCCAGCAGTTCCTACAGGGTCGCGAACACTGAAGCTTTCTTT,CASSSYRVANTEAFF
TRBD2,few,19,TRBJ2-7,TRBV9,TGTGCCAGCAGCGCAACGTCCGGGACTAGCGGGCTGAGCTCCTACGAGCAGTACTTC,CASSATSGTSGLSSYEQYF
.,.,17,TRBJ2-5,TRBV4-3,TGCGCCAGCAGCCCCCACGCGGTGGTTGAGGGACGGGAGACCCAGTACTTC,CASSPHAVVEGRETQYF
.,.,12,TRBJ2-3,TRBV6-4,TGTGCCAGCAGTGAGGGCGGCGGTACGCAGTATTTT,CASSEGGGTQYF
.,.,16,TRBJ1-4,TRBV5-4,TGTGCCAGCAGGCCCGGGGGGCTTGCAACTAATGAAAAACTGTTTTTT,CASRPGGLATNEKLFF
.,.,18,TRBJ2-2,TRBV27,TGTGCCAGTAGTTTTTTGGGGCGTAGCGGAGGAAACACCGGGGAGCTGTTTTTT,CASSFLGRSGGNTGELFF
TRBD2,large,15,TRBJ2-2,TRBV6-1,TGTGCCAGCGTCGTGGGACTAGGATACACCGGGGAGCTGTTTTTT,CASVVGLGYTGELFF
.,.,16,TRBJ1-1,TRBV11-2,TGTGCCAGCAGCTTAGTACCAGGGGCGGGAGACACTGAAGCTTTCTTT,CASSLVPGAGDTEAFF
.,.,16,TRBJ2-7,TRBV5-4,TGTGCCAGCAGTCGTACCACTCTAACAGACGGCTACGAGCAGTACTTC,CASSRTTLTDGYEQYF
.,once,15,TRBJ1-1,TRBV5-1,TGCGCCAGCAGCCCAGGGGACGCGTTAAACACTGAAGCTTTCTTT,CASSPGDALNTEAFF
.,.,21,TRBJ1-4,TRBV21-1,TGTGCCAGCCCCCACCGGGACACTAAATTGAATCATCATTCAACTAATGAAAAACTGTTTTTT,CASPHRDTKLNHHSTNEKLFF
.,.,14,TRBJ1-5,TRBV28,TGTGCCAGCACCCCATTCGGGGACAATCAGCCCCAGCATTTT,CASTPFGDNQPQHF
.,.,11,TRBJ1-4,TRBV20-1,TGCAGTGCTAGTGGCGGTGAAAAACTGTTTTTT,CSASGGEKLFF
.,few,13,TRBJ2-3,TRBV9,TGTGCCAGCAGCGTGTCCGGAGGAGATACGCAGTATTTT,CASSVSGGDTQYF
TRBD1,.,16,TRBJ2-3,TRBV5-1,TGCGCCAGCAGCTTCTCCCGGGACAGGGGTACAGATACGCAGTATTTT,CASSFSRDRGTDTQYF
TRBD1,.,15,TRBJ2-7,TRBV11-3,TGTGCCAGCAGCTTAACGGGCAGGGGGCAGAACGAGCAGTACTTC,CASSLTGRGQNEQYF
TRBD1,.,15,TRBJ2-5,TRBV4-2,TGTGCCAGCAGCCAGGGACAGGGGTTCGGGGAGACCCAGTACTTC,CASSQGQGFGETQYF
.,.,15,TRBJ1-1,TRBV28,TGTGCCACCAGTCTCGGGGGAAGGGGAAACACTGAAGCTTTCTTT,CATSLGGRGNTEAFF
TRBD2,few,15,TRBJ2-1,TRBV4-1,TGCGCCAGCAGGGCCCTTGGACTAGTTGATAATGAGCAGTTCTTC,CASRALGLVDNEQFF
.,.,15,TRBJ2-1,TRBV29-1,TGCAGCGGTACAACCGGGACTCCGAGGGTGGGTGAGCAGTTCTTC,CSGTTGTPRVGEQFF
TRBD1,.,17,TRBJ2-1,TRBV30,TGTGCCTGGAGTGTACTGGCAGGGGGCGACTCCTACAATGAGCAGTTCTTC,CAWSVLAGGDSYNEQFF
.,few,12,TRBJ1-2,TRBV27,TGTGCCAGCAGTTTATCAGGGGTGGGCTACACCTTC,CASSLSGVGYTF
TRBD2,few,14,TRBJ2-1,TRBV18,TGTGCCAGCTCACCCTTAGCGGGAGCCAATGAGCAGTTCTTC,CASSPLAGANEQFF
.,.,13,TRBJ1-4,TRBV29-1,TGCAGCGTTGGAGGAGCAACTAATGAAAAACTGTTTTTT,CSVGGATNEKLFF